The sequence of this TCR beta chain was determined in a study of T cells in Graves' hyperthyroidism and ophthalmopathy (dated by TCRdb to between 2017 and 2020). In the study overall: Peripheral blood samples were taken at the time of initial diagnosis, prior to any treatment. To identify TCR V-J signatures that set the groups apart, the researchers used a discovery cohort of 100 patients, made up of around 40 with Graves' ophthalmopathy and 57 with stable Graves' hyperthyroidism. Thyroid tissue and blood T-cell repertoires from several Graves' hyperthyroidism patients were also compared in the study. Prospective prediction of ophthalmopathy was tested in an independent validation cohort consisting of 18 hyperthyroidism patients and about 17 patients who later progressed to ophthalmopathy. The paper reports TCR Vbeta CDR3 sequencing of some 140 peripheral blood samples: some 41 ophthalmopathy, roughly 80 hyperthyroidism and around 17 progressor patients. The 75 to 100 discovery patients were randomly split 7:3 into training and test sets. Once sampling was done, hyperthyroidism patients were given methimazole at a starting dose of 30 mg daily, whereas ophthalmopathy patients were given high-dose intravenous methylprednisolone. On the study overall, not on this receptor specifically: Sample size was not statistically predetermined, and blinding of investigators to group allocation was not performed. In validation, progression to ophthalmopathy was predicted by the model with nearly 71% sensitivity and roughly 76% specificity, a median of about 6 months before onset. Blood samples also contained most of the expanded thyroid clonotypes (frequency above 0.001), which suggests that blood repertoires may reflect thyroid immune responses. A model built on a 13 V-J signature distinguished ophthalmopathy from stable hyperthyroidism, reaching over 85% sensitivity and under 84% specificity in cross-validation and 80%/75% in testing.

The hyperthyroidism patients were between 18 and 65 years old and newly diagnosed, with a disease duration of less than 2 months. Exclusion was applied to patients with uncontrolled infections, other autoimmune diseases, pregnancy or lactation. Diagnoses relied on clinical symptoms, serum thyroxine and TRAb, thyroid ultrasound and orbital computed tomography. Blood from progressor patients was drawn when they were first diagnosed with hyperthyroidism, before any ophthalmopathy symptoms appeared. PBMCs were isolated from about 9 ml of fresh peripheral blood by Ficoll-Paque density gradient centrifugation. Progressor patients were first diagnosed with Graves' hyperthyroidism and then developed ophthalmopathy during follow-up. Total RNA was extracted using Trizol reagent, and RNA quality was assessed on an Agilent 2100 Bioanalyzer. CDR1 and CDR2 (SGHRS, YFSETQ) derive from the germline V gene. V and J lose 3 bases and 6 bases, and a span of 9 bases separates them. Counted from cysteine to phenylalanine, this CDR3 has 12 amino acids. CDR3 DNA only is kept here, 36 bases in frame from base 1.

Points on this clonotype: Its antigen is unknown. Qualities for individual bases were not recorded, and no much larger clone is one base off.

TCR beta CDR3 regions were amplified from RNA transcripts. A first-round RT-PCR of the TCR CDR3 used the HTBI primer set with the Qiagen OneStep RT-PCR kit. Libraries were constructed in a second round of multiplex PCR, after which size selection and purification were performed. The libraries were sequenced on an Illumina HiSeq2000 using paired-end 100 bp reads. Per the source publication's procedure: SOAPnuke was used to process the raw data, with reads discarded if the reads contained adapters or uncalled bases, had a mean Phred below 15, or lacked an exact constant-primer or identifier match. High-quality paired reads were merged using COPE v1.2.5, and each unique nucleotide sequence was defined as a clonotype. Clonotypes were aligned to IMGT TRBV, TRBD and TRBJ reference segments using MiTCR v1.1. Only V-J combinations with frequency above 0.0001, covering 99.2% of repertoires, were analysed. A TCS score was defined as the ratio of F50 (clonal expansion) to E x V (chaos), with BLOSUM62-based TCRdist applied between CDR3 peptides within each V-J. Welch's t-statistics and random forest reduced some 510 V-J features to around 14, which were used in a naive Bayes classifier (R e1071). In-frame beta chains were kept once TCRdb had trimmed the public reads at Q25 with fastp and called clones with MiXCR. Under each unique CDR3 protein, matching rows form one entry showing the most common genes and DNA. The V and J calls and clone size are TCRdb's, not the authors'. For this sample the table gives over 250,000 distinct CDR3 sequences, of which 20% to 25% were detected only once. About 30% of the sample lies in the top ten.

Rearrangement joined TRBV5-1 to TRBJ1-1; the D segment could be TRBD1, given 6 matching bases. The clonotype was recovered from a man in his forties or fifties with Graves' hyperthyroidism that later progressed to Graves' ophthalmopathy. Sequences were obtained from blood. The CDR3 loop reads CASSSQGPEAFF. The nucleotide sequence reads TGCGCCAGCAGCTCCCAGGGGCCTGAAGCTTTCTTT.